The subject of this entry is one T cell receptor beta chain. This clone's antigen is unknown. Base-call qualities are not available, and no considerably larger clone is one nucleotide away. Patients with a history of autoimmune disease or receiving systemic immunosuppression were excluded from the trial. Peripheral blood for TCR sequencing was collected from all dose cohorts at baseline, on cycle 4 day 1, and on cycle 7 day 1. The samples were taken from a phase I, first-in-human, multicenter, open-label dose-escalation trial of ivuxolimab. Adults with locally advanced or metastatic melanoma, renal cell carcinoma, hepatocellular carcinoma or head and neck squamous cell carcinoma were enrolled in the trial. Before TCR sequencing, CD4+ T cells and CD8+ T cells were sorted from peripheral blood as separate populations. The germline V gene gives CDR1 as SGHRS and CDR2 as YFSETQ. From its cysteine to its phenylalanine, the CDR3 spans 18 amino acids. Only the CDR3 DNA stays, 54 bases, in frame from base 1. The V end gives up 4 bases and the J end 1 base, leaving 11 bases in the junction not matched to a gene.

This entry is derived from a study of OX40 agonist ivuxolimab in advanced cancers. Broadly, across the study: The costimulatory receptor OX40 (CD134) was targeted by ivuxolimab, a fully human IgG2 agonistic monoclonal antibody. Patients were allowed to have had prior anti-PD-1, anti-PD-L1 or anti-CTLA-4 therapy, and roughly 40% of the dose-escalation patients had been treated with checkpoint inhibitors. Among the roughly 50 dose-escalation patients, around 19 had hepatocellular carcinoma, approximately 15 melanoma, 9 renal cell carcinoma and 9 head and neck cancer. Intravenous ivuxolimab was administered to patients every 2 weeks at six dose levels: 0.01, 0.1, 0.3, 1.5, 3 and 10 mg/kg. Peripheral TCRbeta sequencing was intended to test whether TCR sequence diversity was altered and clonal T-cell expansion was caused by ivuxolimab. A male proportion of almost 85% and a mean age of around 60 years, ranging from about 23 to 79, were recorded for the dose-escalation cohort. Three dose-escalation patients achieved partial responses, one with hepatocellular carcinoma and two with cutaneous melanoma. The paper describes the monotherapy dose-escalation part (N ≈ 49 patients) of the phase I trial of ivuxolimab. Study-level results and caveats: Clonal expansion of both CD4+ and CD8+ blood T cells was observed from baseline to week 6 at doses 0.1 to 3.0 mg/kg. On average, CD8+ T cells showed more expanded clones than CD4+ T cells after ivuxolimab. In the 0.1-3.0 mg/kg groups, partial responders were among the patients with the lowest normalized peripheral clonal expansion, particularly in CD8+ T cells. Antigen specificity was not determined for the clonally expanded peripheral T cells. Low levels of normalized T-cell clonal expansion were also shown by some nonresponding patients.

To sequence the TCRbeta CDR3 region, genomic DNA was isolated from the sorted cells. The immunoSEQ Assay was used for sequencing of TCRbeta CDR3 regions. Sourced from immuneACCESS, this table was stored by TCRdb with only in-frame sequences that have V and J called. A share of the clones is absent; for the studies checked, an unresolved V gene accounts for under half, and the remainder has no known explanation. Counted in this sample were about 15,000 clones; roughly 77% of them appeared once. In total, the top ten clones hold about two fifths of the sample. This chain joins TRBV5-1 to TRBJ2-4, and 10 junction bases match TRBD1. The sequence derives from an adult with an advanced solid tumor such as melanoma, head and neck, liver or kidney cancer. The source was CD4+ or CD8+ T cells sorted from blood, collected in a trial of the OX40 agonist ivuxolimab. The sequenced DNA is TGCGCCAGCAGCCGGGACAGGGGAATTGTTGTGGCCAAAAACATTCAGTACTTC. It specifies CASSRDRGIVVAKNIQYF.